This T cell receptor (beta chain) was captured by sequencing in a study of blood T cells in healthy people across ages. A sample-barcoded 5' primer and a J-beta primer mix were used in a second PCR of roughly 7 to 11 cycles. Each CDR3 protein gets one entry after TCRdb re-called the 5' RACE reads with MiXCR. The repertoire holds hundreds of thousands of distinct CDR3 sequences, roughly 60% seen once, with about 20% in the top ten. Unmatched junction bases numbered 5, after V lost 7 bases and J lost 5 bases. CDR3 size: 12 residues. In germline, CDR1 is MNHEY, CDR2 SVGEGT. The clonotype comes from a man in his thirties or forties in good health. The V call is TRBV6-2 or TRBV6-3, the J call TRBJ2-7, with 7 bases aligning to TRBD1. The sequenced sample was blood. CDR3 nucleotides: TGTGCCAGCACCCGGGACAGACACGAGCAGTACTTC. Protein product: CASTRDRHEQYF.